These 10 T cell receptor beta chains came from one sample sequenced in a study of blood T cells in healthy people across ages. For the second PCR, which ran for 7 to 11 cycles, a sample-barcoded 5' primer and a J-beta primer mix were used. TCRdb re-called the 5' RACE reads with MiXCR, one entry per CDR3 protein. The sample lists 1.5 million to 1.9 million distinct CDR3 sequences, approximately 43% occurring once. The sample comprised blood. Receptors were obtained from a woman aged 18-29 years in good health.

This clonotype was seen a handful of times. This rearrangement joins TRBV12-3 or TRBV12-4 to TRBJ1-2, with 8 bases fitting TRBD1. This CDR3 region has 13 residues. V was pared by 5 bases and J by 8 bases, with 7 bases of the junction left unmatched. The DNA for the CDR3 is TGTGCCAGCAGTGCAGGGGGCGCTTGGGGCTACACCTTC. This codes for CASSAGGAWGYTF.

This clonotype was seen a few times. The DNA of the CDR3 is TGTGCCAGCAGTTCACGGAACTCGAACACCGGGGAGCTGTTTTTT. Translation: CASSSRNSNTGELFF. This sequence joins TRBV12-3 or TRBV12-4 and TRBJ2-2; no clear D gene. The CDR3 totals 15 residues. V was pared by 4 bases and J by 0 bases, with 9 bases between.

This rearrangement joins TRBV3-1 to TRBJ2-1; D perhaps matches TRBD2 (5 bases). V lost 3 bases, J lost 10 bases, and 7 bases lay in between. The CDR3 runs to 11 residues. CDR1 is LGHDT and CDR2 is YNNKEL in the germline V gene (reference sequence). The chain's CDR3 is CASSHWREQFF. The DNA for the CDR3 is TGTGCCAGCAGCCATTGGAGGGAGCAGTTCTTC.

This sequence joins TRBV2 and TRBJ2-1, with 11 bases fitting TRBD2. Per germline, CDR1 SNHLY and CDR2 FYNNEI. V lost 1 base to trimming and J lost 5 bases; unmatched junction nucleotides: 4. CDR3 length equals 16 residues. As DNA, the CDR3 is TGTGCCAGCAGTGAAGGACTAGCGGGGACCAACAATGAGCAGTTCTTC. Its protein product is CASSEGLAGTNNEQFF.

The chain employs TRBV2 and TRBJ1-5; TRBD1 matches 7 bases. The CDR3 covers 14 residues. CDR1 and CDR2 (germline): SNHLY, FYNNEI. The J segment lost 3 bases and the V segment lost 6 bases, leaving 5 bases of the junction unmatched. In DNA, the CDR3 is TGTGCCAGCAGGGGACAGCATCCCAATCAGCCCCAGCATTTT. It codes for CASRGQHPNQPQHF.

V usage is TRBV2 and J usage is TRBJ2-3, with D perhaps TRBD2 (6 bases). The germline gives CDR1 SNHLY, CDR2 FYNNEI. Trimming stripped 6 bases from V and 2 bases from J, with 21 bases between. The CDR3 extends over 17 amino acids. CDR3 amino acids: CASSSLEVAETTDTQYF. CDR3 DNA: TGTGCCAGCAGCTCCTTAGAGGTAGCGGAGACCACAGATACGCAGTATTTT.

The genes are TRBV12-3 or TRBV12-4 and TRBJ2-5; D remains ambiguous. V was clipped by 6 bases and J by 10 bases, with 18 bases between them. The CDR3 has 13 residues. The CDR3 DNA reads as TGTGCCAGCAGCTCTGACACCTCCTGGGACCAGTACTTC. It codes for CASSSDTSWDQYF.

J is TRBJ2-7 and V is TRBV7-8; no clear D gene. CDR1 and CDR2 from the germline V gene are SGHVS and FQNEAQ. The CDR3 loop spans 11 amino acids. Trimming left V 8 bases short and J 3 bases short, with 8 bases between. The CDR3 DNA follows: TGTGCCAGCCTTCGTGACTACGAGCAGTACTTC. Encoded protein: CASLRDYEQYF.

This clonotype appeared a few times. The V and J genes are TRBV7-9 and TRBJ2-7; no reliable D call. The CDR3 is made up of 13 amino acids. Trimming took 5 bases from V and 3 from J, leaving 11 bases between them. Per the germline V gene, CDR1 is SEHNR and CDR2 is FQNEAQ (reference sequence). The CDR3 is CASSRSDNYEQYF. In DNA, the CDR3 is TGTGCCAGCAGCCGCTCAGACAACTACGAGCAGTACTTC. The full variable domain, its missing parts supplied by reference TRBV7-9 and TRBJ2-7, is DTGVSQNPRHKITKRGQNVTFRCDPISEHNRLYWYRQTLGQGPEFLTYFQNEAQLEKSRLLSDRFSAERPKGSFSTLEIQRTEQGDSAMYLCASSRSDNYEQYFGPGTRLTVT.

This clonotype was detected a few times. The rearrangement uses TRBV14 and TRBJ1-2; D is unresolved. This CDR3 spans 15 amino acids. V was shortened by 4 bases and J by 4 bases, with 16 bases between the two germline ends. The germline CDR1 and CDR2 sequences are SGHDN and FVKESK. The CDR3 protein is CASSPWGGSGYGYTF. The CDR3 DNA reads TGTGCCAGCAGCCCTTGGGGAGGGAGCGGCTATGGCTACACCTTC.